This TCR beta chain was recovered during a study of T-cell reconstitution after alpha-beta-depleted transplantation in children. This clonotype has only a few counts. Preparation of the TCRbeta library was carried out with unique molecular identifiers. TCRdb processed the PCR reads anew with MiXCR; each CDR3 protein has one entry. This table has more than 150,000 distinct CDR3 sequences, around 7% appearing once. The germline V and J ends were trimmed by 3 bases and 7 bases, with 16 bases remaining between them. Looked up from germline, CDR1 is DFQATT and CDR2 is SNEGSKA (reference sequence). This CDR3 is built from 14 residues.

The TCR sequence derives from a human donor who donated a stem cell graft to a child with Wiskott-Aldrich syndrome. The sequencing here drew on PBMCs from the stem cell graft donor, taken from the stem cell graft. The gene calls are TRBV20-1 and TRBJ2-1; D might be TRBD1 (6 bases). CDR3 sequence reads: CSASPGIRGNEQFF. In nucleotides, the CDR3 is TGCAGTGCTAGCCCCGGGATAAGGGGGAATGAGCAGTTCTTC.